The 28 T cell receptor beta chains presented below share a single source sample, sequenced in a study of shared clonotypes between healthy human individuals. Naive CD8 cells, CD45RO-negative and positively selected for CCR7, excluded terminally differentiated effector memory CD45RA+ cells. Produced via immunoSEQ multiplex PCR; TCRdb's table is partial and in-frame only. The sample shows approximately 810,000 clones, 90% to 95% of them seen only once. Material: naive CD8+ T cells sorted from blood. Receptor source: a man between 25 and 39 years old in good health.

This clone has ten or more counts. The chain links TRBV28 to TRBJ2-7, with D possibly being TRBD2 (5 bases). The CDR3 runs to 12 residues. Germline loops: CDR1 MDHEN, CDR2 SYDVKM. Trimming took off 5 bases at V and 3 bases at J, with 8 bases between the two ends. CDR3 sequence reads: CASSGSNYEQYF. The CDR3 nucleotides are TGTGCCAGCAGTGGGAGCAACTACGAGCAGTACTTC.

The chain couples TRBV5-5 to TRBJ1-2, with D possibly matching TRBD1 (5 bases). The V gene lost 10 bases and the J gene lost 0 bases, with 16 bases spanning the gap. Germline V gives CDR1 SGHKS, CDR2 YYEKEE (reference sequence). The CDR3 runs 14 residues. As DNA, the CDR3 is TGTGCCTCCAGCTTATGGGGCCCTAACTATGGCTACACCTTC. It encodes CASSLWGPNYGYTF.

For this clone: Other DNA variants within this sample encode the same CDR3. The V call is TRBV6-5, the J call TRBJ1-1, with D unresolved. The germline V gene has CDR1 MNHEY and CDR2 SVGAGI. The CDR3 loop spans 13 amino acids. The V end was cut by 0 bases, the J end by 5 bases, with 7 bases between. The CDR3 loop is CASSYSTGTEAFF. DNA of the CDR3: TGTGCCAGCAGTTACTCGACGGGGACTGAAGCTTTCTTT.

The chain recombines TRBV2 with TRBJ2-3; D remains ambiguous. The germline CDR1 and CDR2 sequences are SNHLY and FYNNEI. V lost 7 bases to trimming and J lost 2 bases, with 10 bases between them. The CDR3 is 13 residues long. CDR3 coding DNA: TGTGCCAGCAATCACTACCCCACAGATACGCAGTATTTT. Amino acids: CASNHYPTDTQYF.

In its sample, this clone was seen once. The rearrangement uses TRBV4-1 and TRBJ2-3, with D perhaps being TRBD1 or TRBD2 (5 bases each). V gave up 4 bases and J gave up 4 bases, with 24 bases separating them. This CDR3 contains 18 residues. Germline V gene lookup returns CDR1 MGHRA and CDR2 YSYEKL. CDR3 coding DNA: TGCGCCAGCAGCCGCCGGAAGGGGACGGCTCTTCACCCAGATACGCAGTATTTT. Amino acid sequence: CASSRRKGTALHPDTQYF.

The V gene is TRBV5-4, the J gene TRBJ2-1; 8 nucleotides agree with TRBD2. The germline V gene encodes CDR1 SGHNT and CDR2 YYREEE (reference sequence). Losses at the gene ends were 1 base for V and 8 bases for J; bases not matched to a gene: 8. This CDR3 spans 15 amino acids. This CDR3 reads CASSLSREGPDEQFF. The CDR3, as DNA: TGTGCCAGCAGCTTGTCCCGGGAGGGCCCGGATGAGCAGTTCTTC.

In regard to this clone: Additional DNA sequences in this sample encode the identical CDR3. This rearrangement joins TRBV27 to TRBJ2-5; tentative D call: TRBD2 (6 bases). V lost 2 bases to trimming and J lost 5 bases, with 12 bases between them. The CDR3 spans 14 residues. Germline CDR1 is MNHEY and CDR2 is SMNVEV (reference sequence). The CDR3 loop is CASSLLGGGETQYF. Written as DNA, the CDR3 is TGTGCCAGCAGTTTACTCGGAGGAGGGGAGACCCAGTACTTC.

This clone was detected once. V and J are TRBV28 and TRBJ1-2; D unclear. The CDR3 totals 13 residues. V was pared by 2 bases and J by 5 bases, with 9 bases between. Per the germline V gene, CDR1 is MDHEN and CDR2 is SYDVKM. The CDR3 DNA follows: TGTGCCAGCAGTTTACCCAGTAGGTATGGCTACACCTTC. It is translated as CASSLPSRYGYTF.

The chain recombines TRBV7-9 with TRBJ1-5; D remains unclear. Germline CDR1 SEHNR, CDR2 FQNEAQ (reference sequence). The ends were cut back, 7 bases at V and 9 bases at J, with 16 bases in the middle. The CDR3 is made up of 13 amino acids. The CDR3 sequence: CASNTNGDLPQHF. In DNA, the CDR3 is TGTGCCAGCAACACCAATGGGGATCTGCCCCAGCATTTT.

This clone was observed a single time. The V gene is TRBV7-9, the J gene TRBJ1-1, with TRBD1 identical over 7 bases. The germline V gene encodes CDR1 SEHNR and CDR2 FQNEAQ (reference sequence). The J segment lost 0 bases and the V segment lost 5 bases, leaving 6 bases of the junction unmatched. This CDR3 has 15 residues. The CDR3 DNA is TGTGCCAGCAGCCCCGGGGGACAGATGAACACTGAAGCTTTCTTT. Amino acid sequence: CASSPGGQMNTEAFF.

The rearrangement uses TRBV4-1 and TRBJ1-2; 7 nucleotides align to TRBD1. Germline trimming cut 3 bases from V and 3 bases from J; bases unmatched to any gene: 7. This CDR3 comprises 15 residues. From germline, CDR1 is MGHRA and CDR2 YSYEKL. CDR3 amino acids: CASSQAPGTDYGYTF. In DNA, the CDR3 is TGCGCCAGCAGCCAGGCCCCCGGGACAGACTATGGCTACACCTTC.

The chain employs TRBV18 and TRBJ2-3; D gene unclear. Trimming left V 2 bases short and J 3 bases short, with 12 bases between. From germline, CDR1 is KGHSH and CDR2 LQKENI. This CDR3 has 15 residues. The DNA of the CDR3 is TGTGCCAGCTCACCATTAAGGATGGGAACAGATACGCAGTATTTT. Translating gives CASSPLRMGTDTQYF.

This clone was seen once. This chain uses TRBV27 with TRBJ2-1, with 11 bases fitting TRBD2. The ends lost 10 bases at V and 7 bases at J; junction bases unmatched: 6. Per the germline V gene, CDR1 is MNHEY and CDR2 is SMNVEV (reference sequence). This CDR3 comprises 13 residues. The CDR3 DNA follows: TGTGCCACCGGGACTAGCGGTTGGAATGAGCAGTTCTTC. Its translation is CATGTSGWNEQFF.

V gene TRBV27 combines with J gene TRBJ2-1; TRBD1 aligns across 8 bases. The ends lost 0 bases at V and 2 bases at J; junction bases unmatched: 6. The CDR3 loop spans 17 amino acids. Germline V gene data show CDR1 as MNHEY and CDR2 as SMNVEV (reference sequence). CDR3 loop: CASSLSTATGAYNEQFF. CDR3 sequence (DNA): TGTGCCAGCAGTTTATCGACCGCGACAGGGGCCTACAATGAGCAGTTCTTC.

In this sample, this clone turned up once. V gene TRBV18 combines with J gene TRBJ2-7, with TRBD2 as a possible D gene (8 bases). The germline V and J ends were trimmed by 3 bases and 4 bases, with 19 bases remaining between them. This CDR3 is 16 amino acids long. Germline V gives CDR1 KGHSH, CDR2 LQKENI. CDR3 DNA sequence: TGTGCCAGCTCACCCCTTAGCGGGAAGGGGGCATACGAGCAGTACTTC. It encodes CASSPLSGKGAYEQYF.

The count of this clone is one. The rearrangement joins TRBV27 to TRBJ1-2; tentative D call: TRBD1 (6 bases). Trimming cost V 5 bases and J 5 bases, with 18 bases left between them. Germline V gene data show CDR1 as MNHEY and CDR2 as SMNVEV (reference sequence). The CDR3 has 15 amino acids. CDR3 protein: CASSELPATGYGYTF. The CDR3 DNA follows: TGTGCCAGCAGTGAGCTACCCGCGACAGGATATGGCTACACCTTC.

The chain combines TRBV7-8 with TRBJ2-7; D unclear. V lost 1 base to trimming and J lost 4 bases, with 11 bases between them. CDR1 is SGHVS and CDR2 is FQNEAQ in the germline V gene. CDR3 length: 14 amino acids. The CDR3 nucleotides read TGTGCCAGCAGCTTAGAAAACAGAAAATACGAGCAGTACTTC. Residues: CASSLENRKYEQYF.

This rearrangement joins TRBV7-9 to TRBJ1-1, with a weak D call TRBD1 (5 bases). This CDR3 has 13 amino acids. CDR1 and CDR2 from the germline V gene are SEHNR and FQNEAQ (reference sequence). V lost 5 bases and J lost 4, with 11 bases in between. The CDR3 coding sequence is TGTGCCAGCAGCCGCTCAGGGATCACTGAAGCTTTCTTT. This translates into CASSRSGITEAFF.

J is TRBJ2-4 and V is TRBV4-1, with TRBD1 identical over 12 bases. CDR1 is MGHRA, CDR2 YSYEKL, per germline. CDR3 length: 18 amino acids. The V segment lost 3 bases and the J segment 2 bases; nucleotides outside the gene matches: 8. The CDR3 region is CASSQLGTGGRSKNIQYF. CDR3 bases: TGCGCCAGCAGCCAGCTTGGGACAGGGGGCCGGTCCAAAAACATTCAGTACTTC.

The count of this clone is one. The chain combines TRBV4-3 with TRBJ2-7; D unresolved. Deletions cut 0 bases from V and 4 bases from J, with 7 bases between. Germline V gene data show CDR1 as LGHNA and CDR2 as YSLEER. The CDR3 covers 13 residues. CDR3 in amino acids: CASSQDVRYEQYF. The CDR3, as DNA: TGCGCCAGCAGCCAAGATGTTCGGTACGAGCAGTACTTC.

The sample holds one count of this clone. This CDR3 is also generated by other DNA sequences in the sample. CDR3 in DNA: TGTGCCAGTAGTTTCGGACAGGGCTACGAGCAGTACTTC. It codes for CASSFGQGYEQYF. The chain combines TRBV19 with TRBJ2-7; TRBD1 matches at 8 bases. Trimming at V came to 5 bases and at J to 3 bases, leaving 3 bases not matched to a gene. The CDR3 sequence is 13 residues long. CDR1 LNHDA and CDR2 SQIVND come from the germline V gene (reference sequence).

The V and J genes are TRBV6-6 and TRBJ1-1; 8 nucleotides line up with TRBD1. This CDR3 has 15 amino acids. Trimming took 7 bases from V and 2 from J; bases not matched to a gene: 9. Germline-derived CDR1 and CDR2 are MNHNY and SVGAGI (reference sequence). This chain's CDR3 is CASIHGQGPNTEAFF. The CDR3 DNA is TGTGCCAGCATCCACGGACAGGGCCCCAACACTGAAGCTTTCTTT.

The chain combines TRBV27 with TRBJ2-1; unclear D gene. This CDR3 contains 16 residues. CDR1 is MNHEY, CDR2 SMNVEV, per germline (reference sequence). V gave up 5 bases and J gave up 0 bases, with 14 bases separating them. CDR3 in DNA: TGTGCCAGCAGTCTGGCCTTGGCCAGCTCCTACAATGAGCAGTTCTTC. Translating gives CASSLALASSYNEQFF.

The chain employs TRBV27 and TRBJ1-5; D ambiguous. Trimming took 5 bases from V and 7 from J, leaving 9 bases between them. Germline V gives CDR1 MNHEY, CDR2 SMNVEV (reference sequence). This CDR3 region has 12 residues. The CDR3 nucleotides read TGTGCCAGCAGTCGCCCGGGACAGCCCCAGCATTTT. This codes for CASSRPGQPQHF.

The chain recombines TRBV28 with TRBJ1-3; no clear D. CDR3 length: 19 amino acids. V dropped 2 bases and J dropped 8 bases, with 28 bases sitting between them. Germline loops: CDR1 MDHEN, CDR2 SYDVKM. CDR3 in amino acids: CASSLRVHVRTGPGDTIYF. Here the CDR3 DNA reads TGTGCCAGCAGTTTACGGGTACACGTCCGAACGGGTCCCGGGGACACCATATATTTT.

This sequence joins TRBV5-5 and TRBJ2-3, with TRBD2 identical over 8 bases. Looked up from germline, CDR1 is SGHKS and CDR2 is YYEKEE (reference sequence). Trimming took 7 bases from V and 1 from J; bases not matched to a gene: 8. The CDR3 runs 15 residues. DNA for the CDR3: TGTGCCAGCGAGTATCGGGGGGGAGGCACAGATACGCAGTATTTT. Its protein is CASEYRGGGTDTQYF.

In DNA, the CDR3 is TGTGCCAGCAGCTTAGTTCAGGACACTCAAGAGACCCAGTACTTC. It yields the protein CASSLVQDTQETQYF. This sequence joins TRBV7-8 and TRBJ2-5; weak D call: TRBD1 (5 bases). The germline V gene has CDR1 SGHVS and CDR2 FQNEAQ. V shed 1 base and J shed 2 bases, with 11 bases lying between them. The length of the CDR3 is 15 residues.

This clone was observed once. The gene calls are TRBV4-1 and TRBJ2-2, with 8 bases that match TRBD1. Germline assignment: CDR1 MGHRA and CDR2 YSYEKL. V shed 4 bases and J 6 bases; nucleotides not matched to a gene: 7. This CDR3 contains 15 residues. The CDR3 region is CASSPTGGVAGELFF. For the CDR3, the DNA is TGCGCCAGCAGCCCTACAGGGGGAGTCGCCGGGGAGCTGTTTTTT.